A single sample gave rise to the 2 T cell receptor beta chains below, sequenced in a study of CD8 T cells in ankylosing spondylitis. Notes on the study in general: Several highly homologous variants formed a TCR beta motif that appeared characteristic of ankylosing spondylitis blood.

These TCRs' antigens remain unknown. TCRdb re-called the 5' RACE reads with MiXCR, one entry per CDR3 protein. This table has approximately 400,000 distinct CDR3 sequences, about a sixth appearing once. The sequenced sample was blood, either unsorted or a sorted T cell fraction (not recorded which). The receptors were sampled from a male donor with ankylosing spondylitis.

The chain couples TRBV12-5 to TRBJ1-5; D is perhaps TRBD1 (6 bases). Germline assignment: CDR1 LGHNT and CDR2 FRNRAP. The CDR3 length is 14 residues. Trimming left V 7 bases short and J 2 bases short, with 12 bases between. As DNA, the CDR3 is TGTGCTAGTGATACAGGGAACGGCAATCAGCCCCAGCATTTT. Amino acid sequence: CASDTGNGNQPQHF.

This clonotype was seen more than once but under ten times. V is TRBV15 and J is TRBJ2-1, with 9 bases aligning to TRBD2. J lost 6 bases, V lost 1 base, and 4 bases had no gene match. The CDR3 spans 15 residues. Germline-derived CDR1 and CDR2 are LNHNV and YYDKDF (reference sequence). Here the CDR3 DNA reads TGTGCCACCAGCAGAGTTAGTAGCGGGAGCAATGAGCAGTTCTTC. Amino acid sequence: CATSRVSSGSNEQFF.